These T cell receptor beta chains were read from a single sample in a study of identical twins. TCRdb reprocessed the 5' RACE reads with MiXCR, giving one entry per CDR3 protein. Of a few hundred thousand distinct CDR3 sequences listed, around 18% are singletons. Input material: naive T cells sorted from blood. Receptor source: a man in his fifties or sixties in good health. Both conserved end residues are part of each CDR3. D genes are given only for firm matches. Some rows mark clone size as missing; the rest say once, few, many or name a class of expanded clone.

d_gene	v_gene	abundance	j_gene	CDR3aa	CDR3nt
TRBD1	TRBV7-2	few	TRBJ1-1	CASSGDRVNTEAFF	TGTGCCAGCAGCGGAGACAGGGTGAACACTGAAGCTTTCTTT
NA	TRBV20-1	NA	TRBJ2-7	CSARRGHSYEQYF	TGCAGTGCTAGAAGAGGGCATTCCTACGAGCAGTACTTC
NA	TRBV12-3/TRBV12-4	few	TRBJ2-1	CASSFLEGSYNEQFF	TGTGCCAGCAGTTTTTTAGAGGGAAGTTACAATGAGCAGTTCTTC
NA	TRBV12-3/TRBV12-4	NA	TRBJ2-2	CASVGGFPGELFF	TGTGCCAGCGTTGGGGGGTTCCCCGGGGAGCTGTTTTTT
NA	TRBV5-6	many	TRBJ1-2	CASSSGTEGYTF	TGTGCCAGCAGCTCCGGGACGGAGGGCTACACCTTC
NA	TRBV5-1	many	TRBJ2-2	CASRRGTANTGELFF	TGCGCCAGCCGAAGGGGGACCGCGAACACCGGGGAGCTGTTTTTT
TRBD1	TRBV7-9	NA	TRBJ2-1	CASSFGGQGNEQFF	TGTGCCAGCAGCTTCGGGGGACAGGGGAATGAGCAGTTCTTC
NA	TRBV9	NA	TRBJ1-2	CASSLRPRTLYGYTF	TGTGCCAGCAGCTTGCGACCGAGGACACTTTATGGCTACACCTTC
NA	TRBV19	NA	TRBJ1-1	CASRIGRNTEAFF	TGTGCCAGTCGGATAGGGAGGAACACTGAAGCTTTCTTT
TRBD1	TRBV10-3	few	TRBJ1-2	CAISEQGVNYGYTF	TGTGCCATCAGTGAACAGGGGGTCAACTATGGCTACACCTTC
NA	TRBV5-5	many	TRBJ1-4	CASSSWEVGKLFF	TGTGCCAGCAGCAGCTGGGAGGTGGGAAAACTGTTTTTT
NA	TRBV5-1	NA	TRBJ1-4	CASSTRTGSGEKLFF	TGCGCCAGCAGCACACGAACAGGGAGTGGTGAAAAACTGTTTTTT
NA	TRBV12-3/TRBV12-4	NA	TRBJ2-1	CASSFLPPPNEQFF	TGTGCCAGCAGTTTTCTTCCCCCACCCAATGAGCAGTTCTTC
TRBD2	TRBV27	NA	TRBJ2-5	CASSLEGLAVQETQYF	TGTGCCAGCAGTTTAGAGGGACTAGCGGTCCAAGAGACCCAGTACTTC
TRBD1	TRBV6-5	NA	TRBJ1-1	CASSYEAGTANTEAFF	TGTGCCAGCAGTTACGAAGCCGGGACAGCGAACACTGAAGCTTTCTTT
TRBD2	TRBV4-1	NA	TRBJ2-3	CASSQDRLAGVVTQYF	TGCGCCAGCAGCCAAGACAGACTAGCGGGAGTAGTCACGCAGTATTTT
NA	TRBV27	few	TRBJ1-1	CASSLSWQGTEAFF	TGTGCCAGCAGTTTATCTTGGCAGGGCACTGAAGCTTTCTTT